This TCR beta chain was documented in a study of post-analysis software for immune sequencing data. Prepared libraries of TCR beta cDNA carried unique molecular identifiers. TCRdb analysed the PCR reads with MiXCR anew, one entry per CDR3 protein. In the table there are about 810,000 distinct CDR3 sequences, roughly half of which are singletons. The source is a girl aged 5-17 years with multiple sclerosis. The material sequenced was blood.

As DNA, the CDR3 is TGCAGTGCTAGAGGGGGCCACTTATCGGGCTACACCTTC. Protein sequence: CSARGGHLSGYTF. The rearrangement uses TRBV20-1 and TRBJ1-2; TRBD1 might be the D (5 bases). Germline lookup yields CDR1 DFQATT and CDR2 SNEGSKA (reference sequence). Trimming removed 1 base from V and 8 bases from J, with 14 bases in between. CDR3 length equals 13 residues.